Following are 22 T cell receptor beta chains from one sample sequenced in a study of blood T cell repertoires in COVID-19. The table came from immunoSEQ multiplex PCR; TCRdb's copy has only in-frame clones and leaves some out. The sample includes about 400,000 clones, 89% of them seen just once. What was sequenced was peripheral blood. These receptors came from a man in his forties with acute or convalescent COVID-19.

The V and J genes are TRBV18 and TRBJ1-5; TRBD1 matches at 9 bases. Trimming took 4 bases from V and 0 from J; bases not matched to a gene: 10. The CDR3 has 18 residues. Germline V gene data show CDR1 as KGHSH and CDR2 as LQKENI. The CDR3 loop is CASSRSGTGLNSNQPQHF. Written as DNA, the CDR3 is TGTGCCAGCTCACGTTCAGGGACAGGGCTAAATAGCAATCAGCCCCAGCATTTT.

This sequence joins TRBV28 and TRBJ2-2; 8 bases line up with TRBD1. The germline V gene has CDR1 MDHEN and CDR2 SYDVKM. Losses at the gene ends were 1 base for V and 6 bases for J; bases not matched to a gene: 7. The CDR3 sequence is 16 residues long. The CDR3 sequence: CASSLLGQGAAGELFF. The DNA of the CDR3 is TGTGCCAGCAGTTTATTAGGCCAGGGGGCTGCCGGGGAGCTGTTTTTT. The full variable domain, completed using reference TRBV28 and TRBJ2-2, is DVKVTQSSRYLVKRTGEKVFLECVQDMDHENMFWYRQDPGLGLRLIYFSYDVKMKEKGDIPEGYSVSREKKERFSLILESASTNQTSMYLCASSLLGQGAAGELFFGEGSRLTVL.

The chain has TRBV30 and TRBJ2-2, with 9 bases lining up with TRBD2. The trim removed 2 bases at V and 4 bases at J, leaving 5 bases unmatched. The germline gives CDR1 GTSNPN, CDR2 SVGIG (reference sequence). The CDR3 sequence is 15 residues long. CDR3 DNA: TGTGCCTGGAGTACTCTAGCGGGACCCACCGGGGAGCTGTTTTTT. This codes for CAWSTLAGPTGELFF.

CDR3 DNA sequence: TGTGCCAGCAGCTTTCGACAGGGCCGAGGAGCTTTCTTT. It specifies CASSFRQGRGAFF. V gene TRBV7-2 combines with J gene TRBJ1-1; the match to TRBD1 covers 7 bases. The V gene's germline CDR1 is SGHTA and CDR2 FQGNSA. The CDR3 sequence is 13 residues long. J lost 10 bases, V lost 3 bases, and 8 bases had no gene match. Based on the CDR3 plus reference TRBV7-2 and TRBJ1-1, the full variable domain is GAGVSQSPSNKVTEKGKDVELRCDPISGHTALYWYRQSLGQGLEFLIYFQGNSAPDKSGLPSDRFSAERTGGSVSTLTIQRTQQEDSAVYLCASSFRQGRGAFFGQGTRLTVV.

The chain employs TRBV9 and TRBJ2-1; 9 nucleotides line up with TRBD2. This CDR3 comprises 20 residues. Losses at the gene ends were 0 bases for V and 5 bases for J; bases not matched to a gene: 18. Per the germline V gene, CDR1 is SGDLS and CDR2 is YYNGEE. DNA of the CDR3: TGTGCCAGCAGCGTAGAAGGGTGGAGGGCTAGCGGGAATATAAACAATGAGCAGTTCTTC. This codes for CASSVEGWRASGNINNEQFF.

J is TRBJ1-1 and V is TRBV6-5; TRBD1 matches at 7 bases. The CDR3 is made up of 12 amino acids. Germline CDR1 reads MNHEY; CDR2 reads SVGAGI. With 11 bases clipped from V and 2 bases from J, the junction kept 5 bases outside the gene matches. CDR3: CASYRGNTEAFF. DNA of the CDR3: TGTGCCTCATACAGGGGCAACACTGAAGCTTTCTTT.

This clone was detected only once. The CDR3 DNA is TGTGCCAGCAAATCAGGGATCATCTATGGCTACACCTTC. The encoded protein is CASKSGIIYGYTF. The rearrangement links TRBV28 to TRBJ1-2, with TRBD1 as a possible D gene (5 bases). This CDR3 has 13 residues. The germline V gene has CDR1 MDHEN and CDR2 SYDVKM. Trimming removed 7 bases at V and 4 bases at J, with 13 bases between.

This clone was counted a single time. V gene TRBV6-5 combines with J gene TRBJ2-7; 8 nucleotides agree with TRBD1. The germline V gene encodes CDR1 MNHEY and CDR2 SVGAGI. With 6 bases clipped from V and 7 bases from J, the junction kept 8 bases outside the gene matches. The CDR3 length is 13 residues. CDR3: CASRPPGGGEQYF. The CDR3 coding sequence is TGTGCCAGCAGACCCCCAGGGGGCGGGGAGCAGTACTTC.

This clone has just one count. This sequence joins TRBV9 and TRBJ2-3, with 12 bases lining up with TRBD2. The CDR3 length is 17 residues. V lost 3 bases, J lost 3 bases, and 8 bases stayed unmatched. Germline V gene data show CDR1 as SGDLS and CDR2 as YYNGEE. The CDR3 reads CASSGWTSGIGTDTQYF. CDR3 DNA sequence: TGTGCCAGCAGCGGATGGACTAGCGGGATTGGTACAGATACGCAGTATTTT.

This clone was seen only a few times. The chain joins TRBV5-1 to TRBJ2-5; TRBD1 agrees at 7 bases. Germline V gene sequence: CDR1 SGHRS, CDR2 YFSETQ. The V segment lost 4 bases and the J segment 3 bases; nucleotides outside the gene matches: 6. The CDR3 has 14 amino acids. CDR3 sequence (DNA): TGCGCCAGCAGCGTCGGACAGGCCGAAGAGACCCAGTACTTC. Amino acid sequence: CASSVGQAEETQYF.

Only a few counts were recorded for this clone. The rearrangement uses TRBV21-1 and TRBJ2-1; the DNA was not used to check the table's D call, TRBD2. TRBV21-1 counts as a pseudogene. The CDR3 has 20 amino acids. The CDR3 spells CASSKLTFRAGLAGLDEQFF. DNA of the CDR3: TGTGCCAGCAGCAAACTGACTTTTAGGGCGGGACTAGCGGGGTTAGATGAGCAGTTCTTC.

CDR3 bases: TGTGCCAGCAGCGCCGACAGAAGGGATTCACCCCTCCACTTT. Amino acid sequence: CASSADRRDSPLHF. The chain has TRBV9 and TRBJ1-6, with D perhaps TRBD1 (5 bases). The germline V gene encodes CDR1 SGDLS and CDR2 YYNGEE. V was shortened by 3 bases and J by 8 bases, with 12 bases between the two germline ends. The CDR3 is 14 residues long.

The chain couples TRBV24-1 to TRBJ1-1; 7 nucleotides line up with TRBD1. The V gene's germline CDR1 is KGHDR and CDR2 SFDVKD. The CDR3 covers 14 residues. V dropped 5 bases and J dropped 0; count of bases not matched to a gene: 2. In nucleotides, the CDR3 is TGTGCCACCAGTGCGGGACAGATGAACACTGAAGCTTTCTTT. Translation gives CATSAGQMNTEAFF.

V usage is TRBV27 and J usage is TRBJ2-2; D may be TRBD1 (7 bases). Germline V lookup: CDR1 MNHEY, CDR2 SMNVEV (reference sequence). This CDR3 is built from 16 residues. The V gene lost 1 base and the J gene lost 5 bases, with 14 bases spanning the gap. The CDR3 is CASSLWVQGGTGELFF. CDR3 bases: TGTGCCAGCAGTTTATGGGTTCAGGGGGGAACCGGGGAGCTGTTTTTT.

This clone was observed a single time. This sequence joins TRBV12-3 or TRBV12-4 and TRBJ1-2; 9 positions agree with TRBD1. This CDR3 region has 12 residues. J lost 7 bases, V lost 8 bases, and 5 bases had no gene match. The CDR3 sequence is CASGDRAFGYTF. The CDR3 nucleotides read TGTGCCAGCGGGGACAGGGCGTTTGGCTACACCTTC.

The chain carries TRBV9 and TRBJ1-3; 8 positions match TRBD1. This CDR3 spans 17 amino acids. The germline gives CDR1 SGDLS, CDR2 YYNGEE. V lost 3 bases, J lost 1 base, and 9 bases stayed unmatched. The CDR3 nucleotides are TGTGCCAGCAGCGGGACAAACAGGGGGATATCTGGAAACACCATATATTTT. As protein: CASSGTNRGISGNTIYF. Using reference TRBV9 and TRBJ1-3 for the parts outside the CDR3, the full variable domain is DSGVTQTPKHLITATGQRVTLRCSPRSGDLSVYWYQQSLDQGLQFLIQYYNGEERAKGNILERFSAQQFPDLHSELNLSSLELGDSALYFCASSGTNRGISGNTIYFGEGSWLTVV.

This clone was detected a few times. The V gene is TRBV7-8, the J gene TRBJ2-1, with 7 bases lining up with TRBD1. The J segment lost 5 bases and the V segment lost 5 bases, leaving 6 bases of the junction unmatched. CDR1 SGHVS and CDR2 FQNEAQ come from the germline V gene. The CDR3 consists of 14 residues. CDR3 in amino acids: CASSAGTVNNEQFF. Here the CDR3 DNA reads TGTGCCAGCAGCGCCGGGACAGTCAACAATGAGCAGTTCTTC. Drawing the rest from reference TRBV7-8 and TRBJ2-1, the complete variable domain is GAGVSQSPRYKVAKRGQDVALRCDPISGHVSLFWYQQALGQGPEFLTYFQNEAQLDKSGLPSDRFFAERPEGSVSTLKIQRTQQEDSAVYLCASSAGTVNNEQFFGPGTRLTVL.

The chain couples TRBV5-4 to TRBJ1-6; D not resolved. The CDR3 is 15 residues long. The V gene's germline CDR1 is SGHNT and CDR2 YYREEE (reference sequence). Trimming stripped 1 base from V and 8 bases from J, with 13 bases between. The CDR3 region has the DNA TGTGCCAGCAGCTTGTACGTGGTTCCGGATTCACCCCTCCACTTT. The encoded protein is CASSLYVVPDSPLHF.

V gene TRBV19 combines with J gene TRBJ1-4, with D possibly being TRBD1 (5 bases). Germline CDR1 LNHDA, CDR2 SQIVND (reference sequence). Trimming cost V 5 bases and J 5 bases, with 18 bases left between them. This CDR3 has 16 amino acids. CDR3 sequence: CASSPRRQSRNEKLFF. The CDR3 nucleotides read TGTGCCAGTAGTCCTCGGAGACAGTCTCGGAATGAAAAACTGTTTTTT.

V gene TRBV7-3 combines with J gene TRBJ1-2; the D gene is possibly TRBD1 (5 bases). The CDR3 spans 14 residues. Germline values: CDR1 SGHTA, CDR2 FQGTGA. The V end lost 1 base, the J end lost 5 bases, and 11 bases lay between the germline ends. CDR3 DNA: TGTGCCAGCAGCTTAAATGCAGGGCCATATGGCTACACCTTC. This sequence encodes CASSLNAGPYGYTF.

The chain employs TRBV6-5 and TRBJ2-1; 7 bases line up with TRBD1. The CDR3 runs 15 residues. Germline CDR1 is MNHEY and CDR2 is SVGAGI. The junction had 11 bases not matched to a gene; V was cut back by 2 bases and J by 10 bases. CDR3 sequence: CASSYDRAGDGEQFF. The CDR3 bases are TGTGCCAGCAGTTACGACAGGGCCGGGGACGGCGAGCAGTTCTTC.

This chain connects TRBV4-3 to TRBJ2-3, with 8 bases lining up with TRBD1. This CDR3 is 15 amino acids long. The germline V gene has CDR1 LGHNA and CDR2 YSLEER. Trimming took 3 bases from V and 1 from J; bases not matched to a gene: 3. CDR3 in amino acids: CASSQTGDRTDTQYF. DNA of the CDR3: TGCGCCAGCAGCCAGACAGGGGACCGCACAGATACGCAGTATTTT.